The 21 T cell receptor beta chains below come from one sample, sequenced in a study of beta chain features in type 1 diabetes. The isolated RNA, all of it, was reverse transcribed, so expressed TCRB transcripts were what got sequenced. Produced via immunoSEQ multiplex PCR; TCRdb's table is partial and in-frame only. The data contain a few hundred thousand clones, roughly 12% of them singletons. Sequenced: naive CD4+ T cells from blood. These receptors were obtained from a man aged 18 to 29 in good health.

The rearrangement uses TRBV15 and TRBJ1-5; TRBD1 is a possible D gene (5 bases). The CDR3 has 15 amino acids. V was trimmed by 3 bases and J by 9 bases, leaving 18 bases between them. CDR1 and CDR2 from the germline V gene are LNHNV and YYDKDF (reference sequence). The CDR3 sequence is CATSRETDPTRPQHF. As DNA, the CDR3 is TGTGCCACCAGCAGGGAGACAGACCCAACGAGGCCCCAGCATTTT.

A few counts support this clone. The rearrangement joins TRBV7-2 to TRBJ1-4; TRBD1 might be the D (5 bases). CDR3 length: 14 amino acids. The V gene's germline CDR1 is SGHTA and CDR2 FQGNSA. Trimming left V 5 bases short and J 3 bases short, with 10 bases between. For the CDR3, the DNA is TGTGCCAGCAGCCCGGGGGAGGCTAATGAAAAACTGTTTTTT. This translates into CASSPGEANEKLFF.

This chain uses TRBV7-9 with TRBJ2-7; D remains ambiguous. Germline V gene data show CDR1 as SEHNR and CDR2 as FQNEAQ (reference sequence). The CDR3 covers 15 residues. V lost 5 bases to trimming and J lost 7 bases, with 21 bases between them. CDR3 sequence: CASSEQIPLPKEQYF. CDR3 in DNA: TGTGCCAGCAGCGAGCAAATACCTCTTCCGAAGGAGCAGTACTTC.

The chain combines TRBV20-1 with TRBJ1-2; D remains ambiguous. CDR3 length: 11 amino acids. The V gene lost 6 bases and the J gene lost 8 bases, with 13 bases spanning the gap. Per germline, CDR1 DFQATT and CDR2 SNEGSKA (reference sequence). This CDR3 reads CSAAPRRGYTF. The CDR3 DNA reads as TGCAGTGCAGCACCCCGGCGGGGCTACACCTTC.

J is TRBJ1-2 and V is TRBV5-6; D call uncertain. V lost 4 bases and J 3 bases, leaving 13 bases between the germline ends. The CDR3 is made up of 14 amino acids. Per the germline V gene, CDR1 is SGHDT and CDR2 is YYEEEE. The CDR3 here is CASSPTGDYYGYTF. DNA for the CDR3: TGTGCCAGCAGCCCTACTGGAGACTACTATGGCTACACCTTC. Combining the CDR3 with reference TRBV5-6 and TRBJ1-2 gives the whole variable domain DAGVTQSPTHLIKTRGQQVTLRCSPKSGHDTVSWYQQALGQGPQFIFQYYEEEERQRGNFPDRFSGHQFPNYSSELNVNALLLGDSALYLCASSPTGDYYGYTFGSGTRLTVV.

This clone was found once. The chain joins TRBV30 to TRBJ1-1; a weak D match, TRBD1 (5 bases). The CDR3 spans 13 residues. Germline lookup yields CDR1 GTSNPN and CDR2 SVGIG (reference sequence). V shed 5 bases and J shed 5 bases, with 15 bases lying between them. This CDR3 reads CAWGGEVRTEAFF. The CDR3 DNA is TGTGCCTGGGGAGGGGAGGTTCGGACTGAAGCTTTCTTT. The full variable domain, its missing parts supplied by reference TRBV30 and TRBJ1-1, is SQTIHQWPATLVQPVGSPLSLECTVEGTSNPNLYWYRQAAGRGLQLLFYSVGIGQISSEVPQNLSASRPQDRQFILSSKKLLLSDSGFYLCAWGGEVRTEAFFGQGTRLTVV.

This rearrangement joins TRBV6-5 to TRBJ1-6; possibly TRBD1 for D (5 bases). The germline gives CDR1 MNHEY, CDR2 SVGAGI. Trimming shortened V by 0 bases and J by 8 bases, and 14 bases separated the two germline ends. CDR3 size: 16 residues. This chain's CDR3 is CASSYSAGGADSPLHF. The CDR3 nucleotides read TGTGCCAGCAGTTACTCGGCCGGGGGTGCGGATTCACCCCTCCACTTT.

Only a few counts were recorded for this clone. The chain carries TRBV7-2 and TRBJ2-3; 7 positions agree with TRBD2. Looked up from germline, CDR1 is SGHTA and CDR2 is FQGNSA. V lost 4 bases, J lost 10 bases, and 8 bases stayed unmatched. There are 13 residues in the CDR3. CDR3 DNA sequence: TGTGCCAGCAGCTGGGAGGGCCGCAGGCCGCAGTATTTT. Its translation: CASSWEGRRPQYF.

This clone was counted a few times. This chain links TRBV30 with TRBJ1-2, with D perhaps matching TRBD1 (5 bases). Germline CDR1 reads GTSNPN; CDR2 reads SVGIG (reference sequence). CDR3 length: 15 amino acids. Trimming pared 8 bases from V and 2 bases from J, leaving 21 bases between. The CDR3: CARRGGDAPNYGYTF. CDR3 DNA sequence: TGTGCCAGACGTGGGGGGGACGCCCCAAACTATGGCTACACCTTC.

This sequence joins TRBV28 and TRBJ2-7; D gene uncertain. V was shortened by 10 bases and J by 6 bases, with 10 bases between the two germline ends. Looked up from germline, CDR1 is MDHEN and CDR2 is SYDVKM. This CDR3 spans 10 amino acids. This CDR3 is CATLLREQYF. CDR3 sequence (DNA): TGTGCCACCCTACTACGCGAGCAGTACTTC. Full variable domain (outside the CDR3, taken from reference TRBV28 and TRBJ2-7): DVKVTQSSRYLVKRTGEKVFLECVQDMDHENMFWYRQDPGLGLRLIYFSYDVKMKEKGDIPEGYSVSREKKERFSLILESASTNQTSMYLCATLLREQYFGPGTRLTVT.

For this clone: Other DNA sequences within the sample encode an identical CDR3. The chain links TRBV30 to TRBJ1-2, with TRBD1 matching 11 bases. V was pared by 5 bases and J by 2 bases, with 1 base of the junction left unmatched. In germline, CDR1 is GTSNPN, CDR2 SVGIG (reference sequence). The length of the CDR3 is 13 residues. The CDR3 is CAWGTGGNYGYTF. CDR3 DNA: TGTGCCTGGGGGACAGGGGGGAACTATGGCTACACCTTC.

The chain recombines TRBV6-5 with TRBJ1-2, with 7 bases fitting TRBD1. The CDR3 totals 14 residues. Germline V CDR1 and CDR2: MNHEY, SVGAGI. J lost 4 bases, V lost 5 bases, and 7 bases had no gene match. The CDR3 DNA reads TGTGCCAGCAGTAGGACAGGAACGAGCTATGGCTACACCTTC. It encodes CASSRTGTSYGYTF.

The table lists this clone with a few counts. The sample has other DNA sequences that encode this CDR3 too. The CDR3 protein is CASSLVGGASSYEQYF. The CDR3 DNA reads as TGTGCCAGCAGCTTAGTTGGGGGCGCGTCATCCTACGAGCAGTACTTC. V and J are TRBV7-2 and TRBJ2-7, with a weak D call TRBD1 (6 bases). Germline loops: CDR1 SGHTA, CDR2 FQGNSA. The V end lost 1 base, the J end lost 1 base, and 14 bases lay between the germline ends. The CDR3 extends over 16 amino acids. Using reference TRBV7-2 and TRBJ2-7 for the parts outside the CDR3, the full variable domain is GAGVSQSPSNKVTEKGKDVELRCDPISGHTALYWYRQSLGQGLEFLIYFQGNSAPDKSGLPSDRFSAERTGGSVSTLTIQRTQQEDSAVYLCASSLVGGASSYEQYFGPGTRLTVT.

This clone was detected only a few times. The rearrangement joins TRBV6-1 to TRBJ2-1, with a possible D match to TRBD1 (5 bases). V lost 2 bases and J lost 9, with 8 bases in between. The germline V gene encodes CDR1 MNHNS and CDR2 SASEGT. This CDR3 has 12 residues. CDR3 DNA: TGTGCCAGCAGTGAACAGGGTTTTGAGCAGTTCTTC. It translates to CASSEQGFEQFF.

J is TRBJ2-2 and V is TRBV4-3, with 9 bases identical to TRBD2. The CDR3 loop spans 17 amino acids. V lost 2 bases to trimming and J lost 3 bases; unmatched junction nucleotides: 7. The germline gives CDR1 LGHNA, CDR2 YSLEER. For the CDR3, the DNA is TGCGCCAGCAGCCAACCTCGACTAGCGGAGGACACCGGGGAGCTGTTTTTT. Protein: CASSQPRLAEDTGELFF.

Remarks on this clone: Within the sample, other DNA sequences also encode this same CDR3. V gene TRBV20-1 combines with J gene TRBJ1-2; 9 bases match TRBD1. CDR3 length: 11 residues. Germline CDR1 DFQATT, CDR2 SNEGSKA (reference sequence). The V and J ends lost 3 bases and 7 bases, in that order; junction bases with no gene match: 0. CDR3 residues: CSARGQGGYTF. In DNA form, the CDR3 reads TGCAGTGCTAGGGGACAGGGTGGCTACACCTTC.

There are a few counts of this clone. The chain is built from TRBV18 and TRBJ2-4, with 8 bases lining up with TRBD1. J gave up 11 bases and V 6 bases, and 9 bases lay outside the gene matches. The CDR3 has 13 amino acids. CDR1 and CDR2 from the germline V gene are KGHSH and LQKENI. For the CDR3, the DNA is TGTGCCAGCTCTCCCGGGACAGGCCTGGTTCAGTACTTC. Amino acid sequence: CASSPGTGLVQYF.

In regard to this clone: Other nucleotide sequences in the sample specify the same CDR3. The CDR3 sequence: CASSHSSYEQYF. The CDR3 DNA follows: TGTGCCAGCAGCCATAGTTCCTACGAGCAGTACTTC. This chain connects TRBV14 to TRBJ2-7; D remains unclear. The CDR3 is 12 residues long. From germline, CDR1 is SGHDN and CDR2 FVKESK. Trimming took 3 bases from V and 1 from J, leaving 4 bases between them.

The CDR3 reads CASRGTGAETQYF. DNA of the CDR3: TGTGCCAGCAGAGGGACAGGGGCAGAGACCCAGTACTTC. The chain couples TRBV2 to TRBJ2-5; 10 nucleotides align to TRBD1. The V gene's germline CDR1 is SNHLY and CDR2 FYNNEI. With 6 bases clipped from V and 4 bases from J, the junction kept 2 bases outside the gene matches. There are 13 residues in the CDR3.

This chain uses TRBV9 with TRBJ2-1, with 7 bases identical to TRBD2. This CDR3 spans 15 amino acids. The germline V gene has CDR1 SGDLS and CDR2 YYNGEE. V was pared by 0 bases and J by 2 bases, with 2 bases of the junction left unmatched. The CDR3 protein is CASSVVAGAYNEQFF. The CDR3 DNA follows: TGTGCCAGCAGCGTAGTTGCGGGGGCCTACAATGAGCAGTTCTTC.

This clone has more than one count but fewer than ten. The chain links TRBV30 to TRBJ1-1; 12 nucleotides align to TRBD1. The CDR3 length is 15 residues. The germline CDR1 and CDR2 sequences are GTSNPN and SVGIG (reference sequence). V dropped 1 base and J dropped 11; count of bases not matched to a gene: 11. CDR3 loop: CAWSDRDRGLDMAFF. In DNA, the CDR3 is TGTGCCTGGAGTGACAGGGACAGGGGGCTTGATATGGCTTTCTTT.